This T cell receptor beta chain was captured in a study of cytomegalovirus exposure and HLA in healthy donors. General study results and limits: Some public TCRs appeared in many individuals, while most sequences were rare.

Germline V gene data show CDR1 as SGHNT and CDR2 as YYREEE (reference sequence). V dropped 0 bases and J dropped 6 bases, with 15 bases sitting between them. The length of the CDR3 is 15 residues. PCR used 60 Vbeta primers and 13 Jbeta primers. The protocol was immunoSEQ multiplex PCR, while the TCRdb copy is restricted to in-frame clones and leaves out a portion. The sample carries tens of thousands of clones, around 76% recorded once. Worth noting for this clone: Its matching antigen is unknown.

The chain recombines TRBV5-4 with TRBJ1-1; the D gene is possibly TRBD1 (6 bases). This receptor was obtained from a woman in her twenties or thirties in good health and CMV-seropositive. The sequenced sample was PBMCs. DNA for the CDR3: TGTGCCAGCAGCTTGGAACAGGGCAGGACGGCTGAAGCTTTCTTT. Encoded protein: CASSLEQGRTAEAFF.